Sequencing of this T cell receptor beta chain was carried out in a study of T cells in Graves' hyperthyroidism and ophthalmopathy. Overall study results and limits: Ophthalmopathy got predicted by the model a median roughly 6.1 months before its onset. Within blood appeared most thyroid clonotypes that had expanded above 0.001.

There are many counts of this clonotype. Its antigen remains unidentified. Exclusion of patients followed from uncontrolled infection, other autoimmune disease, pregnancy or lactation. RNA transcripts gave rise to amplified TCR beta CDR3 regions. First-round RT-PCR with HTBI primers amplified the TCR CDR3 region. Each CDR3 protein is one row after TCRdb ran MiXCR on the multiplex PCR reads. The sample includes under 650,000 distinct CDR3 sequences, roughly 17% of them seen just once. The V gene lost 1 base and the J gene lost 10 bases, with 17 bases spanning the gap. Germline V gene sequence: CDR1 SGHNT, CDR2 YENEEA. This CDR3 is 15 amino acids long.

The clonotype was recovered from a woman in her twenties or thirties with Graves' hyperthyroidism. The sample comprised blood. This chain connects TRBV11-3 to TRBJ2-4; tentative D call: TRBD2 (6 bases). This CDR3 is CASSLGGPGLRIQYF. Here the CDR3 DNA reads TGTGCCAGCAGCTTAGGGGGACCGGGACTCAGGATTCAGTACTTC.